This T cell receptor beta chain emerged from a study of response to subunit inactivated influenza vaccine. Germline values: CDR1 MDHEN, CDR2 SYDVKM. V lost 4 bases and J lost 9, with 10 bases in between. The CDR3 loop spans 12 amino acids. TCRdb reanalysed the RT-PCR reads using MiXCR and keeps one entry per CDR3 protein. The sample has some 150,000 distinct CDR3 sequences, about 12% seen once. These records were also assigned to another study, of T cells expressing NK-cell markers. That paper states: A 5'RACE template switching approach incorporating UMIs was used to make TCR beta cDNA. The sequencing cohort of eight donors included seven HCMV-seropositive individuals and one seronegative individual.

The V call is TRBV28, the J call TRBJ2-1; D gene uncertain. The clonotype was recovered from a man aged 50-59 years who received an inactivated influenza vaccine. This specimen was CD8+ T cells sorted from PBMCs, taken about 11 days after vaccination. The CDR3 is CASSSVPAEQFF. DNA for the CDR3: TGTGCCAGCAGTTCGGTCCCGGCTGAGCAGTTCTTC.